A selection of T cell receptor beta chains follows, all from one sample in a study of cytomegalovirus exposure and HLA in healthy donors. The table came from immunoSEQ multiplex PCR; TCRdb's copy has only in-frame clones and leaves some out. The repertoire holds roughly 99,000 clones, with about 80% as singletons. Sequenced input: PBMCs. These receptors came from a man younger than 40 in good health and CMV-seropositive. CDR3s include the opening cysteine and the closing phenylalanine or tryptophan. Each record gives: J gene, D gene, CDR3 length, V gene, clone size, CDR3 DNA, CDR3 protein. D genes are given only for firm matches. Size values are once, few and many counts, or a class for expanded clones, and some rows have none.

J: TRBJ2-4
D: TRBD1
length: 16
V: TRBV5-1
size: NA
DNA: TGCGCCAGCAGGGCCGGGACAGGGAATATTGGGAACAGTCAGTACTTC
CDR3: CASRAGTGNIGNSQYF

J: TRBJ1-1
D: NA
length: 11
V: TRBV19
size: once
DNA: TGTGCCTCTGGAGGGAACACTGAAGCTTTCTTT
CDR3: CASGGNTEAFF

J: TRBJ2-3
D: TRBD2
length: 14
V: TRBV9
size: NA
DNA: TGTGCCAGCAGCGCCGGACTAGTTAAAGATACGCAGTATTTT
CDR3: CASSAGLVKDTQYF

J: TRBJ2-4
D: TRBD1
length: 12
V: TRBV30
size: once
DNA: TGTGCCTGGAGTTTGACAGGGGAGGAGGAGTACTTC
CDR3: CAWSLTGEEEYF

J: TRBJ2-5
D: NA
length: 14
V: TRBV14
size: NA
DNA: TGTGCCAGCAGCCCCCTGCGGTTCCAAGAGACCCAGTACTTC
CDR3: CASSPLRFQETQYF

J: TRBJ1-1
D: NA
length: 14
V: TRBV7-9
size: NA
DNA: TGTGCCAGCAGGACAGTGATCATGAACACTGAAGCTTTCTTT
CDR3: CASRTVIMNTEAFF

J: TRBJ2-5
D: TRBD1
length: 14
V: TRBV2
size: NA
DNA: TGTGCCAGCAGGGGGGACAGGGGTCTGGAGACCCAGTACTTC
CDR3: CASRGDRGLETQYF

J: TRBJ1-1
D: TRBD1
length: 16
V: TRBV7-8
size: once
DNA: TGTGCCAGCAGCTTTGCGACAGGGAGGAGGCACACTGAAGCTTTCTTT
CDR3: CASSFATGRRHTEAFF

J: TRBJ1-4
D: TRBD1
length: 16
V: TRBV14
size: NA
DNA: TGTGCCAGCAGCCGCCGAAGGGGGACAGGGATGGAAAAACTGTTTTTT
CDR3: CASSRRRGTGMEKLFF

J: TRBJ2-3
D: TRBD2
length: 17
V: TRBV5-1
size: NA
DNA: TGCGCCAGCAGTTCTCCGGGGGGGCGGGAGGGCACAGATACGCAGTATTTT
CDR3: CASSSPGGREGTDTQYF

J: TRBJ2-7
D: NA
length: 12
V: TRBV19
size: NA
DNA: TGTGCCAGTGGGGGGGCGAATTACGAGCAGTACTTC
CDR3: CASGGANYEQYF

J: TRBJ2-1
D: NA
length: 15
V: TRBV5-4
size: NA
DNA: TGTGCCAGCAGCCCCCCAGACGGGTCCTACAATGAGCAGTTCTTC
CDR3: CASSPPDGSYNEQFF

J: TRBJ2-1
D: TRBD2
length: 16
V: TRBV13
size: NA
DNA: TGTGCCAGCAGCTTACGGCGGGGGGGCGCCGGCGATGAGCAGTTCTTC
CDR3: CASSLRRGGAGDEQFF

J: TRBJ2-1
D: TRBD2
length: 15
V: TRBV15
size: NA
DNA: TGTGCCACCAGCACCCCTAGCGGGCCCTACAATGAGCAGTTCTTC
CDR3: CATSTPSGPYNEQFF

J: TRBJ1-1
D: TRBD1
length: 15
V: TRBV6-5
size: NA
DNA: TGTGCCAGCAGATCCCTTGGACAGGGTAACACTGAAGCTTTCTTT
CDR3: CASRSLGQGNTEAFF

J: TRBJ2-1
D: NA
length: 16
V: TRBV7-9
size: few
DNA: TGTTCCAGCAACTCGGACAGAGATACCTTCTACAATGAGCAGTTCTTC
CDR3: CSSNSDRDTFYNEQFF

J: TRBJ1-1
D: NA
length: 13
V: TRBV5-1
size: few
DNA: TGCGCCAGCAGCGACGACAGAGACACTGAAGCTTTCTTT
CDR3: CASSDDRDTEAFF

J: TRBJ1-2
D: NA
length: 11
V: TRBV7-9
size: NA
DNA: TGTTCCAGCAGCTTAGATCTGGGCTACACCTTC
CDR3: CSSSLDLGYTF

J: TRBJ2-7
D: TRBD1
length: 16
V: TRBV4-1
size: NA
DNA: TGCGTCAGCAGCCAAGATCCCAGGGGGAGCTCCTACGAGCAGTACTTC
CDR3: CVSSQDPRGSSYEQYF

J: TRBJ1-1
D: TRBD1
length: 15
V: TRBV29-1
size: NA
DNA: TGCAGCGTTGAGGAGGGACAGGGCTGGAACACTGAAGCTTTCTTT
CDR3: CSVEEGQGWNTEAFF

J: TRBJ2-3
D: TRBD2
length: 16
V: TRBV9
size: NA
DNA: TGTGCCAGCAGCGTTGGGCTAGCGGTTACCACAGATACGCAGTATTTT
CDR3: CASSVGLAVTTDTQYF

J: TRBJ1-6
D: TRBD1
length: 20
V: TRBV23-1
size: NA
DNA: TGCGCCAGCAGTCAATGGGGGGGACAGGGGGCCCCTTGCTATAATTCACCCCTCCACTTT
CDR3: CASSQWGGQGAPCYNSPLHF